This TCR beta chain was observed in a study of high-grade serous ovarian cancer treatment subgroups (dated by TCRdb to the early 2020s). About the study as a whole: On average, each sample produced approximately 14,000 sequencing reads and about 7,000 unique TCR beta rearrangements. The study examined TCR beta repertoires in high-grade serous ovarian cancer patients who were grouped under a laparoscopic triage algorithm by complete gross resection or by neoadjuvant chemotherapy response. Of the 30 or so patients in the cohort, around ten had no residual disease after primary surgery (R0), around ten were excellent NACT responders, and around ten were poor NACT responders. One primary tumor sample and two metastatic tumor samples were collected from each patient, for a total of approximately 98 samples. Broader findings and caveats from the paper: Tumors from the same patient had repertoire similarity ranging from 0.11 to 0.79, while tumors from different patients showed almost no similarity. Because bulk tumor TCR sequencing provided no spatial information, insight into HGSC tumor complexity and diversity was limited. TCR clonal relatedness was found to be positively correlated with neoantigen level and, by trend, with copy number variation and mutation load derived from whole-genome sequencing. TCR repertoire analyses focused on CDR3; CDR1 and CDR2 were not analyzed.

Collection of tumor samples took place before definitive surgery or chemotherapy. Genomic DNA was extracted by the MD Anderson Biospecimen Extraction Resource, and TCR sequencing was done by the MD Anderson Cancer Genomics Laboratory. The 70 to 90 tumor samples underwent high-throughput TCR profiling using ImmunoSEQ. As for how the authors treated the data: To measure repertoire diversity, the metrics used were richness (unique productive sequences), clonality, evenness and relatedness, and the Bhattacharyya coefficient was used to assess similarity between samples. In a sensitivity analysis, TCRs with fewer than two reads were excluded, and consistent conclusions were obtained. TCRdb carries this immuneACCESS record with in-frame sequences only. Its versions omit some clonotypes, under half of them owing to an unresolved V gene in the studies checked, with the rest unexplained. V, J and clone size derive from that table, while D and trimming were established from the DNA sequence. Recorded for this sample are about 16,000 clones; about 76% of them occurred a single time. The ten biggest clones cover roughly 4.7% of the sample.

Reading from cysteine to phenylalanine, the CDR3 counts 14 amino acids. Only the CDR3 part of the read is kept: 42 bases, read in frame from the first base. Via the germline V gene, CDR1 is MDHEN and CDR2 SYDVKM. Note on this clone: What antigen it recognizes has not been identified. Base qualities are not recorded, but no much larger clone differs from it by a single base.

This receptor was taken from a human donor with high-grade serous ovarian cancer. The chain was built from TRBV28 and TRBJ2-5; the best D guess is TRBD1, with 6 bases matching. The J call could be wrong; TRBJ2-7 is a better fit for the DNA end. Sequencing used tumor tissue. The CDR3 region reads CASRSTGKGYEQYF. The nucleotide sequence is TGTGCCAGCAGGTCCACAGGGAAGGGTTACGAGCAGTACTTC.